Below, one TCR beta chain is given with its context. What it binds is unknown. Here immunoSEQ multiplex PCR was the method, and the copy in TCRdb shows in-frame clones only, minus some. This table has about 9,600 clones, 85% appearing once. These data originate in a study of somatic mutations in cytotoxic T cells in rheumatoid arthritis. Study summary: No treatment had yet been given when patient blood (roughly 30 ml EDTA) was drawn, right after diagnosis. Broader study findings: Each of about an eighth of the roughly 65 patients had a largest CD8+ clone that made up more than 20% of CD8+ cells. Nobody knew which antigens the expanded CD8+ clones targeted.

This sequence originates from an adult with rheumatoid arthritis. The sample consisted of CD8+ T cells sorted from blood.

The DNA of the CDR3 is TGTGCCAGCAGCCCCCGGGGGGCGCGTGCAGATACGCAGTATTTT. Translating gives CASSPRGARADTQYF. This chain uses TRBV14 with TRBJ2-3, with D possibly matching TRBD2 (7 bases). Germline-derived CDR1 and CDR2 are SGHDN and FVKESK. Deletions cut 4 bases from V and 4 bases from J, with 15 bases between. The CDR3 has 15 residues.